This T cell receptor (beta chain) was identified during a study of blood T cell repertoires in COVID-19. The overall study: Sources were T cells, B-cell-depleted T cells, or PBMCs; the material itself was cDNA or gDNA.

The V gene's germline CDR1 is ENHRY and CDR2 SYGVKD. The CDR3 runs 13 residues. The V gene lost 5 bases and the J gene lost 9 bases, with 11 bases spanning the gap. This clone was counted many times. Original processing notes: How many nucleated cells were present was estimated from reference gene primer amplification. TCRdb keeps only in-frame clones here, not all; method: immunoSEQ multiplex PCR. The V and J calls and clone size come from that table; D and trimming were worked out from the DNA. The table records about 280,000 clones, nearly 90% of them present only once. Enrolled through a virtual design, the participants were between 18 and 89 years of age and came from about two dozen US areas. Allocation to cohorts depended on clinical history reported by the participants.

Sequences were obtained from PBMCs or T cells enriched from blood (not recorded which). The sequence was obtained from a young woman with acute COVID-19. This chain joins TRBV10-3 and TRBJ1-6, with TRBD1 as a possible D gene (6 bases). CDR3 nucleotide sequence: TGTGCCATCAGTTCAACAGGGACTTCACCCCTCCACTTT. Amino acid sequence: CAISSTGTSPLHF.